Sequencing of this TCR beta chain was carried out in a study of tumor-infiltrating lymphocytes in primary liver carcinoma. About the research overall: Sample counts of productive TCRbeta reads spanned roughly 3.65 to 8 million; these counts were similar across tissue types.

Each 20-30 mg portion of unsorted bulk tissue served as the source for co-extraction of RNA and DNA. Every single tumor sample held over 90% viable tumor cells. The CDR3 has 14 amino acids. Per germline, CDR1 SGDLS and CDR2 YYNGEE. The ends were cut back, 0 bases at V and 4 bases at J, with 10 bases in the middle. Total RNA amounting to roughly 450 ng was the source from which TCR beta cDNA was made with a constant-region primer. Generation of the TCR beta libraries relied on three nested multiplex PCR rounds using slightly modified ARM-PCR. Two initial PCR rounds of around 9 cycles each paired TRBV1-TRBV30 forward primers with a C-beta reverse primer. One entry per CDR3 protein results from TCRdb running MiXCR on the multiplex PCR reads. The sample has tens of thousands of distinct CDR3 sequences; approximately 79% are singletons.

Sequenced sample: liver tumor tissue from sampling region 1. Subset described: tumor region T1, superior pole. This clonotype was sampled from a woman aged 30 to 39 with primary liver carcinoma and hepatitis B virus infection. J is TRBJ1-1 and V is TRBV9; D uncertain. The CDR3 DNA reads TGTGCCAGCAGCGTAGCCCACCCGCGCACTGAAGCTTTCTTT. Protein product: CASSVAHPRTEAFF. Full variable domain (outside the CDR3, taken from reference TRBV9 and TRBJ1-1): DSGVTQTPKHLITATGQRVTLRCSPRSGDLSVYWYQQSLDQGLQFLIQYYNGEERAKGNILERFSAQQFPDLHSELNLSSLELGDSALYFCASSVAHPRTEAFFGQGTRLTVV.